Listed below are T cell receptor beta chains from one sample, sequenced in a study of identical twins. Via MiXCR, TCRdb re-called the 5' RACE reads, giving one row per CDR3 protein. The data hold hundreds of thousands of distinct CDR3 sequences, with 15% to 20% observed a single time. The data were also submitted as part of a second study, on T cells expressing NK-cell markers.

The sample was PBMCs. Every receptor here comes from a young woman in good health. Each CDR3 is given with its conserved first and last residue. D genes are given only for firm matches. Only part of the rows carry a size: once, few, many, or a class if the clone is expanded.

J,V,D,length,size,DNA,CDR3
TRBJ2-1,TRBV5-1,-,15,many,TGCGCCAGCAGCTTGGGGGGGGTCACCTACAATGAGCAGTTCTTC,CASSLGGVTYNEQFF
TRBJ2-1,TRBV20-1,-,10,-,TGCAGTGCGAAGTACCATGAGCAGTTCTTC,CSAKYHEQFF
TRBJ2-1,TRBV27,-,12,many,TGTGCCAGCATGAGGTCCTACAATGAGCAGTTCTTC,CASMRSYNEQFF
TRBJ1-3,TRBV6-5,TRBD1,15,-,TGTGCCAGCAGTTACCTGACAGGGTCTGGAAACACCATATATTTT,CASSYLTGSGNTIYF
TRBJ2-1,TRBV18,TRBD2,16,few,TGTGCCAGCTCACCCCAGGGGGGACTAGCGGCCAATGAGCAGTTCTTC,CASSPQGGLAANEQFF
TRBJ2-7,TRBV12-3/TRBV12-4,TRBD1,13,few,TGTGCCAGCCACAGGGGGACCGGATTCGAGCAGTACTTC,CASHRGTGFEQYF
TRBJ2-1,TRBV5-1,-,16,few,TGCGCCAGCAGCTTGGCCCGCGGGGGCAGCTACAATGAGCAGTTCTTC,CASSLARGGSYNEQFF
TRBJ2-7,TRBV5-1,TRBD1,13,few,TGCGCCAGCAGCAGAACAGGGGGCGCCGAGCAGTACTTC,CASSRTGGAEQYF
TRBJ1-6,TRBV7-2,-,11,-,TGTGCCAGCAGCAATGATTCACCCCTCCACTTT,CASSNDSPLHF
TRBJ2-2,TRBV15,-,16,few,TGTGCCACCAGCAGAGATGGCAGGTTGGTCACCGGGGAGCTGTTTTTT,CATSRDGRLVTGELFF
TRBJ1-1,TRBV2,-,16,-,TGTGCCAGCTCCTTTCCCCCGTCCCAGGGATCTACTGAAGCTTTCTTT,CASSFPPSQGSTEAFF
TRBJ2-7,TRBV14,TRBD1,21,-,TGTGCCAGCAGCCAACATCAGCCCGGGACAGGGAGCCGAAGGAGATCCTACGAGCAGTACTTC,CASSQHQPGTGSRRRSYEQYF
TRBJ1-1,TRBV11-2,-,13,few,TGTGCCAGCAGCCCGGGGCTTTTTTACCCGACTTTCTTT,CASSPGLFYPTFF
TRBJ2-1,TRBV6-2/TRBV6-3,-,14,-,TGTGCCAGCAGTTCGGCTCCCCTGAGTAATGAGCAGTTCTTC,CASSSAPLSNEQFF
TRBJ1-2,TRBV12-3/TRBV12-4,-,12,few,TGTGCCAGCGGTGTGGGGGGCTATGGCTACACCTTC,CASGVGGYGYTF
TRBJ2-1,TRBV5-1,-,13,few,TGCGCCAGCAGCTTCGGTGAGCCTAGGGTTGAGTTCTTC,CASSFGEPRVEFF
TRBJ1-2,TRBV20-1,-,13,few,TGCAGTGCTCCCCGGGACCACACCTATGGCTACACCTTC,CSAPRDHTYGYTF
TRBJ2-3,TRBV6-1,-,14,-,TGTGCCAGCAGAACCCCGAACGGAGGAGATACGCAGTATTTT,CASRTPNGGDTQYF
TRBJ2-1,TRBV7-7,-,14,-,TGTGCTAGCAGCTTAGTACCAGGGGCAGATGAGCAGTTCTTC,CASSLVPGADEQFF
TRBJ1-1,TRBV4-2,-,13,-,TGTGCCAGCAGCCAACCAGGGAGGGATTGGGCTTTCTTT,CASSQPGRDWAFF
TRBJ2-1,TRBV6-1,-,14,-,TGTGCCAGCGGATTAGCGACGGACCCACATGAGCAGTTCTTC,CASGLATDPHEQFF
TRBJ2-7,TRBV7-9,TRBD1,16,-,TGTGCCAGCAGCTTAGCCGGGACAGGGGCCTCCTACGAGCAGTACTTC,CASSLAGTGASYEQYF
TRBJ2-3,TRBV7-2,-,14,few,TGTGCCAGCAGATTGGGGGACGGAGCAGATACGCAGTATTTT,CASRLGDGADTQYF
TRBJ2-3,TRBV2,TRBD2,17,-,TGTGCCAGCAGTACCTATGGGACTAGCGGGGGTTCAGATACGCAGTATTTT,CASSTYGTSGGSDTQYF
TRBJ2-1,TRBV20-1,TRBD2,14,-,TGCAGTGCCCGAGCGGGAGGGCCCCTCGGTGAGCAGTTCTTC,CSARAGGPLGEQFF
TRBJ2-3,TRBV15,TRBD2,16,-,TGTGCCACCAGCAGCGCCCAGCGGGGGGGTTTAGATACGCAGTATTTT,CATSSAQRGGLDTQYF
TRBJ2-5,TRBV10-3,TRBD2,14,once,TGTGCCATCAGTGAGGGACTAGCCAAAGAGACCCAGTACTTC,CAISEGLAKETQYF
TRBJ2-2,TRBV7-3,TRBD2,16,-,TGTGCCAGCAGCATACTAGCGGCCAGGAACACCGGGGAGCTGTTTTTT,CASSILAARNTGELFF
TRBJ2-3,TRBV4-3,TRBD2,19,-,TGCGCCAGCAGCCAAGATTTGGACGGGAGGTCGAGAGCTACAGATACTCAGTATTTT,CASSQDLDGRSRATDTQYF
TRBJ2-3,TRBV6-1,TRBD1,15,-,TGTGCCAGCAGAGACGGGACAGGGAGCACAGATACGCAGTATTTT,CASRDGTGSTDTQYF
TRBJ2-3,TRBV19,-,13,-,TGTGCCAGTAGTCCCGTGTTCACAGATACGCAGTATTTT,CASSPVFTDTQYF
TRBJ2-5,TRBV20-1,-,13,-,TGCAGTGCTAGCGACCCGTACCAAGAGACCCAGTACTTC,CSASDPYQETQYF
TRBJ2-3,TRBV3-1,TRBD2,18,few,TGTGCCAGCAGCCAACTAGCGGGCCATAGATTTAGCACAGATACGCAGTATTTT,CASSQLAGHRFSTDTQYF
TRBJ1-2,TRBV10-2,-,14,-,TGCGCCAGCAGCGGTCAGGGTGATGTCGGCGGCTACACCTTC,CASSGQGDVGGYTF
TRBJ1-1,TRBV19,-,13,-,TGTGCCAGTAGTATCGGGAGGCACACTGAAGCTTTCTTT,CASSIGRHTEAFF
TRBJ2-1,TRBV9,-,15,-,TGTGCCAGCAGCGGAACAGGGTCGGGGTACAATGAGCAGTTCTTC,CASSGTGSGYNEQFF
TRBJ2-5,TRBV15,TRBD2,16,few,TGTGCCACCAGCGGGGGACTAGCGGGAGGGGATCGGACCCAGTACTTC,CATSGGLAGGDRTQYF
TRBJ2-3,TRBV30,-,13,-,TGTGCCTGGAATCACAGATACGTGGAAACGCAGTATTTT,CAWNHRYVETQYF
TRBJ1-2,TRBV5-1,-,13,few,TGCGCCAGCAGCTTGGCCGGGGATTATGGCTACACCTTC,CASSLAGDYGYTF
TRBJ2-7,TRBV20-1,TRBD1,14,-,TGCAGTGCCATAACGCAGGGGGACTCCTACGAGCAGTACTTC,CSAITQGDSYEQYF
TRBJ2-2,TRBV9,TRBD1,15,-,TGTGCCAGCGGAGGGTCGACAGGGGTGTCCGGGGAGCTGTTTTTT,CASGGSTGVSGELFF
TRBJ2-1,TRBV5-6,TRBD2,17,-,TGTGCCAGCAGCCGAATAACTAGCGGAGGCTACTACAATGAGCAGTTCTTC,CASSRITSGGYYNEQFF
TRBJ2-3,TRBV11-2,-,15,-,TGTGCCAGCAGCTCCATGGAGGACTACACAGATACGCAGTATTTT,CASSSMEDYTDTQYF
TRBJ2-2,TRBV29-1,TRBD2,16,few,TGCAGCGTTAAAGAACTAGCGGGAACAGGAGCCGGGGAGCTGTTTTTT,CSVKELAGTGAGELFF
TRBJ2-7,TRBV6-2/TRBV6-3,TRBD1,16,few,TGTGCCAGCAGTTACTCGACCCGGGACAGGGCCTACGAGCAGTACTTC,CASSYSTRDRAYEQYF
TRBJ2-3,TRBV5-6,-,13,few,TGTGCCAGCAGGGATCTTCGCACAGATACGCAGTATTTT,CASRDLRTDTQYF
TRBJ1-1,TRBV5-1,-,14,-,TGCGCCAGCAGCTTGGATGGGGGGATAACTGAAGCTTTCTTT,CASSLDGGITEAFF